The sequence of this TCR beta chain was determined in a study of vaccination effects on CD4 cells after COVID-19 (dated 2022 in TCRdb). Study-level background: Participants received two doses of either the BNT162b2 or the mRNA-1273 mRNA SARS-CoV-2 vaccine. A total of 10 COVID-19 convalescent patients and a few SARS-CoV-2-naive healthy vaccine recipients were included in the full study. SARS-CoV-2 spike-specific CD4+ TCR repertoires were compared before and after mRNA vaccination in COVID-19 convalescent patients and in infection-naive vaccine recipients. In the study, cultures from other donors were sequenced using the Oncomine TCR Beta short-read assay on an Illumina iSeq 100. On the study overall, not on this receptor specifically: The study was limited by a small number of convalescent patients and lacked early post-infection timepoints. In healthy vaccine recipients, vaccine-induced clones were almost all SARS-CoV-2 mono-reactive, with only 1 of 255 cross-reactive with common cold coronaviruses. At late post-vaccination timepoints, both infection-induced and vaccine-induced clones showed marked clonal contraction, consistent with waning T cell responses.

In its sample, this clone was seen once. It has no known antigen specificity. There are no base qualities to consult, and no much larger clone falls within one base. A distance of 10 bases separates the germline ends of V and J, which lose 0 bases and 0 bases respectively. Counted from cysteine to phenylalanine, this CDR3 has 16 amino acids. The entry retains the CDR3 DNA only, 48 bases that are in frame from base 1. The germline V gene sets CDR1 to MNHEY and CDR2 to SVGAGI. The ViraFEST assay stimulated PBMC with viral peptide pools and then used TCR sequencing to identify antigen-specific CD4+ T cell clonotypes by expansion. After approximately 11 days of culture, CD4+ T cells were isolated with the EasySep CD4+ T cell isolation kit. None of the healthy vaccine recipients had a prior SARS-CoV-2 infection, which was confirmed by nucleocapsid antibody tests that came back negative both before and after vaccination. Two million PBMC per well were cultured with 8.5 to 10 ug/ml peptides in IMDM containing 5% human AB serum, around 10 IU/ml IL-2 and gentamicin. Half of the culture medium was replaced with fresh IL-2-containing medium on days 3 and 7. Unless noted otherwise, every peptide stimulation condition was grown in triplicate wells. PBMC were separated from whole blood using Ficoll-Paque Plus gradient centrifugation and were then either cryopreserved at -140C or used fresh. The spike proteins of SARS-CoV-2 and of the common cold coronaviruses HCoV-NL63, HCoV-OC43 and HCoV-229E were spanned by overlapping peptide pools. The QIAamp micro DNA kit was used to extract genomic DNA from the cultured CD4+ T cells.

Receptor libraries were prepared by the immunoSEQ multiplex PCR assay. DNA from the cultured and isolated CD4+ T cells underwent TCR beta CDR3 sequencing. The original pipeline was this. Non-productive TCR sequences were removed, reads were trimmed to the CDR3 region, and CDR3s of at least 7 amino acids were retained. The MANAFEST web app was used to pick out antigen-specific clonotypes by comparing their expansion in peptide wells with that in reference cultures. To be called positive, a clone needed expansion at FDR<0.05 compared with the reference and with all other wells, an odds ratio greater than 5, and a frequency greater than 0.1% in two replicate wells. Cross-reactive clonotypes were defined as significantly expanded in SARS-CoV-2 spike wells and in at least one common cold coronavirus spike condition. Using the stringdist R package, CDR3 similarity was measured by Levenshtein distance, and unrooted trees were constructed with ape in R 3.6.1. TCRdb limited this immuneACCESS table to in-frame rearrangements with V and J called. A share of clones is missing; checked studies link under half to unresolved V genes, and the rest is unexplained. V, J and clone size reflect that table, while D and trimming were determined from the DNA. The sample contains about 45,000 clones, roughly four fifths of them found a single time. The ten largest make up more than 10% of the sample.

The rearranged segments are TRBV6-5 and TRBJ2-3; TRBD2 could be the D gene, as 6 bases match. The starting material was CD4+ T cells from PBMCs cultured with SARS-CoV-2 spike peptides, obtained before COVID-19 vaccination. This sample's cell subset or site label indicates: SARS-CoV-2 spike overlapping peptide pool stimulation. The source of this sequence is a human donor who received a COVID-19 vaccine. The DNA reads TGTGCCAGCAGTTACTCGGAGGGGAGTAGCACAGATACGCAGTATTTT. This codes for CASSYSEGSSTDTQYF.